The 29 T cell receptor beta chains below come from one sample, sequenced in a study of T cell responses to AZD1222 COVID-19 vaccine (dated by TCRdb to the early 2020s). The library came from the immunoSEQ multiplex PCR assay. In its TCRdb copy, this immuneACCESS table keeps in-frame sequences only and misses some clones. Where compared with another copy, unresolved V genes explain less than half of these, and the others have no known cause. Here the sample has fewer than 100,000 clones; around 88% occur a single time. In total, the top ten clones hold 11% of the sample. Interpreted using the paper, the time point label stands for: about 28 days (+/-7) after the second vaccine dose. The sequences come from peripheral blood, collected 28 days after the second AZD1222 dose. The origin of the receptors is an adult who received the AZD1222 COVID-19 vaccine.

The chain links TRBV6-1 to TRBJ2-1; TRBD2 matches at 8 bases. The CDR3 runs 17 residues. Germline V gives CDR1 MNHNS, CDR2 SASEGT. V was pared by 4 bases and J by 3 bases, with 11 bases of the junction left unmatched. CDR3 bases: TGTGCCAGCAGTGGCGTGTTAAGCGGGAGTTTCTACAATGAGCAGTTCTTC. Amino acids: CASSGVLSGSFYNEQFF.

V usage is TRBV6-6 and J usage is TRBJ2-1; D is possibly TRBD1 (6 bases). This CDR3 contains 15 residues. From germline, CDR1 is MNHNY and CDR2 SVGAGI (reference sequence). V was pared by 2 bases and J by 6 bases, with 14 bases between. The CDR3 nucleotides read TGTGCCAGCAGTTACCCCAGGGGCGTCGGCAATGAGCAGTTCTTC. Residues: CASSYPRGVGNEQFF.

The genes are TRBV9 and TRBJ2-3, with D possibly matching TRBD1 (5 bases). This CDR3 contains 15 residues. V dropped 2 bases and J dropped 5 bases, with 15 bases sitting between them. The germline gives CDR1 SGDLS, CDR2 YYNGEE. The CDR3 DNA follows: TGTGCCAGCAGCGTCGTTCTAGGGGCCCGAGATACGCAGTATTTT. Its protein is CASSVVLGARDTQYF.

In DNA, the CDR3 is TGTGCCAGCAGCTTAGCGGGGTCGGGCCGTCAGCCCCAGCATTTT. Residues: CASSLAGSGRQPQHF. The chain has TRBV7-2 and TRBJ1-5; D unclear. The germline V gene has CDR1 SGHTA and CDR2 FQGNSA. V lost 0 bases and J lost 6, with 12 bases in between. CDR3 size: 15 residues.

This clone was seen once. The rearrangement uses TRBV4-3 and TRBJ2-7, with D possibly TRBD1 on 6 matching bases. Germline loops: CDR1 LGHNA, CDR2 YSLEER. V was shortened by 1 base and J by 2 bases, with 9 bases between the two germline ends. The CDR3 is 14 amino acids. CDR3 sequence: CASSQGTETYEQYF. CDR3 nucleotide sequence: TGCGCCAGCAGCCAAGGGACAGAAACCTACGAGCAGTACTTC.

The chain combines TRBV4-3 with TRBJ2-5, with TRBD2 identical over 12 bases. Trimming cost V 5 bases and J 4 bases; bases outside gene matches: 11. The CDR3 length is 17 residues. Per the germline V gene, CDR1 is LGHNA and CDR2 is YSLEER. In DNA, the CDR3 is TGCGCCAGCAGCGCACTACCACTAGCGGGGGGCCTAGAGACCCAGTACTTC. Protein sequence: CASSALPLAGGLETQYF.

This chain uses TRBV7-9 with TRBJ1-2; 7 bases are a match to TRBD1. This CDR3 has 15 amino acids. Losses at the gene ends were 5 bases for V and 4 bases for J; bases not matched to a gene: 10. CDR1 and CDR2 (germline): SEHNR, FQNEAQ (reference sequence). The CDR3 nucleotides read TGTGCCAGCAGCCCGCCGGGACAGTCGACCTATGGCTACACCTTC. Its protein is CASSPPGQSTYGYTF.

V and J are TRBV21-1 and TRBJ2-7. TRBV21-1 is noted as a pseudogene. The CDR3 is 14 residues long. In DNA form, the CDR3 reads TGTGCCAGCAGCAAAACCGGGACCCCCTACGAGCAGTACTTC. Amino acids: CASSKTGTPYEQYF.

This sequence joins TRBV11-3 and TRBJ2-2; 7 nucleotides agree with TRBD1. The germline V gene encodes CDR1 SGHNT and CDR2 YENEEA. This CDR3 is 16 amino acids long. The V and J ends lost 1 base and 6 bases, in that order; junction bases with no gene match: 8. The CDR3 sequence: CASSLGSTGDAGELFF. The CDR3 DNA is TGTGCCAGCAGCTTAGGGTCTACAGGGGACGCCGGGGAGCTGTTTTTT.

The chain is built from TRBV7-9 and TRBJ1-2, with D possibly matching TRBD1 (6 bases). The V and J ends lost 5 bases and 8 bases respectively, with 18 bases between them. The CDR3 extends over 14 amino acids. Germline V gene data show CDR1 as SEHNR and CDR2 as FQNEAQ (reference sequence). The chain's CDR3 is CASSHDSYRDGYTF. CDR3 in DNA: TGTGCCAGCAGCCACGACTCCTACAGGGACGGCTACACCTTC.

This rearrangement joins TRBV6-1 to TRBJ2-2, with TRBD1 as a possible D gene (6 bases). The CDR3 loop spans 14 amino acids. The germline gives CDR1 MNHNS, CDR2 SASEGT. Trimming removed 3 bases from V and 7 bases from J, with 12 bases in between. The CDR3 DNA sequence: TGTGCCAGCAGTGATAACAGGGTTTTCGGGGAGCTGTTTTTT. It yields the protein CASSDNRVFGELFF.

V gene TRBV18 combines with J gene TRBJ2-5; 8 bases map to TRBD2. The length of the CDR3 is 15 residues. The germline V gene encodes CDR1 KGHSH and CDR2 LQKENI. V lost 1 base, J lost 5 bases, and 6 bases stayed unmatched. CDR3 residues: CASSPRAGGLETQYF. The CDR3 coding sequence is TGTGCCAGCTCACCACGGGCGGGGGGATTGGAGACCCAGTACTTC.

This clone has just a few counts. The rearrangement joins TRBV6-6 to TRBJ1-2, with 7 nucleotides matching TRBD1. This CDR3 has 13 residues. The V and J ends lost 5 bases and 3 bases, in that order; junction bases with no gene match: 3. Germline loops: CDR1 MNHNY, CDR2 SVGAGI (reference sequence). The CDR3 spells CASSRTGDYGYTF. The CDR3 nucleotides are TGTGCCAGCAGTAGAACAGGGGACTATGGCTACACCTTC.

V and J are TRBV7-2 and TRBJ2-2; D is ambiguous. The germline V and J ends were trimmed by 3 bases and 6 bases, with 5 bases remaining between them. Looked up from germline, CDR1 is SGHTA and CDR2 is FQGNSA. The CDR3 runs 12 residues. CDR3 amino acids: CASSFESGELFF. The CDR3 DNA sequence: TGTGCCAGCAGCTTTGAGTCCGGGGAGCTGTTTTTT.

This chain uses TRBV19 with TRBJ1-2, with a weak D call TRBD1 (6 bases). Germline values: CDR1 LNHDA, CDR2 SQIVND (reference sequence). V lost 6 bases to trimming and J lost 1 base, with 9 bases between them. The CDR3 has 13 residues. The DNA for the CDR3 is TGTGCCAGTAGGCTACAGGGTAACTATGGCTACACCTTC. Translating it yields CASRLQGNYGYTF.

The J gene is TRBJ1-1, the V gene TRBV2; tentatively, D is TRBD1 (6 bases). This CDR3 has 13 amino acids. Germline V gene sequence: CDR1 SNHLY, CDR2 FYNNEI. V shed 6 bases and J shed 1 base, with 9 bases lying between them. The CDR3 nucleotides read TGTGCCAGCAGATTACAGGGGAACACTGAAGCTTTCTTT. Its translation is CASRLQGNTEAFF.

The chain links TRBV12-3 or TRBV12-4 to TRBJ2-1, with TRBD1 matching 9 bases. The length of the CDR3 is 13 residues. V lost 3 bases, J lost 9 bases, and 3 bases stayed unmatched. The CDR3 here is CASSFTGGREQFF. The CDR3 nucleotides read TGTGCCAGCAGTTTTACAGGGGGCCGTGAGCAGTTCTTC.

CDR3 sequence (DNA): TGTGCCAGCAGCGTCCGGGGGATCGCTGAAGCTTTCTTT. This sequence encodes CASSVRGIAEAFF. The chain recombines TRBV5-6 with TRBJ1-1; possibly TRBD1 for D (5 bases). This CDR3 comprises 13 residues. CDR1 and CDR2 from the germline V gene are SGHDT and YYEEEE. V was shortened by 4 bases and J by 6 bases, with 13 bases between the two germline ends. Full variable domain (outside the CDR3, taken from reference TRBV5-6 and TRBJ1-1): DAGVTQSPTHLIKTRGQQVTLRCSPKSGHDTVSWYQQALGQGPQFIFQYYEEEERQRGNFPDRFSGHQFPNYSSELNVNALLLGDSALYLCASSVRGIAEAFFGQGTRLTVV.

This chain joins TRBV7-9 and TRBJ2-1, with D maybe TRBD2 (7 bases). The CDR3 is made up of 15 amino acids. The germline V gene encodes CDR1 SEHNR and CDR2 FQNEAQ (reference sequence). V gave up 10 bases and J gave up 8 bases, with 24 bases separating them. CDR3 sequence (DNA): TGTGCCACCCCAGGGGTGGGGGGGCGTTCTGATGAGCAGTTCTTC. Translated, it gives CATPGVGGRSDEQFF.

In regard to this clone: At one end, the junction sequence differs from germline, possibly due to a read error. The chain joins TRBV19 to TRBJ1-1, with D unclear. Per the germline V gene, CDR1 is LNHDA and CDR2 is SQIVND (reference sequence). CDR3 size: 14 residues. CDR3 sequence reads: CVSSISRGDTEAFF. The CDR3 DNA reads as TGTGTCAGTAGTATTTCCCGGGGAGACACTGAAGCTTTCTTT.

The CDR3 loop is CASRFKYLKTEAFF. The CDR3 DNA sequence: TGTGCCAGTAGATTCAAGTATCTTAAGACTGAAGCTTTCTTT. This chain connects TRBV19 to TRBJ1-1; D uncertain. Trimming removed 6 bases from V and 5 bases from J, with 16 bases in between. The CDR3 loop spans 14 amino acids. Germline V gene data show CDR1 as LNHDA and CDR2 as SQIVND (reference sequence).

The chain recombines TRBV7-2 with TRBJ1-2; D is unresolved. The CDR3 is made up of 14 amino acids. Germline V gene lookup returns CDR1 SGHTA and CDR2 FQGNSA. V was shortened by 5 bases and J by 2 bases, with 12 bases between the two germline ends. The CDR3 here is CASSRLEGNYGYTF. CDR3 DNA sequence: TGTGCCAGCAGCCGCCTTGAGGGAAACTATGGCTACACCTTC.

The chain carries TRBV9 and TRBJ1-5; D perhaps matches TRBD1 (6 bases). Germline-derived CDR1 and CDR2 are SGDLS and YYNGEE. The CDR3 extends over 14 amino acids. V lost 2 bases and J 2 bases, leaving 8 bases between the germline ends. DNA of the CDR3: TGTGCCAGCAGCGTTGGACAGCGCAATCAGCCCCAGCATTTT. This sequence encodes CASSVGQRNQPQHF.

The V and J genes are TRBV6-2 or TRBV6-3 and TRBJ1-2, with D possibly TRBD1 on 5 matching bases. Trimming cost V 2 bases and J 5 bases, with 15 bases left between them. This CDR3 region has 15 residues. The V gene's germline CDR1 is MNHEY and CDR2 SVGEGT. DNA of the CDR3: TGTGCCAGCAGTTACGACAGTCGTAGTGCGTATGGCTACACCTTC. As protein: CASSYDSRSAYGYTF.

This clone was picked up one time. The rearrangement links TRBV6-2 or TRBV6-3 to TRBJ2-3; 8 bases are shared with TRBD2. The V gene end was trimmed by 6 bases and the J gene end by 3 bases; junction bases not matched to a gene: 11. CDR3 size: 16 residues. Germline V CDR1 and CDR2: MNHEY, SVGEGT. The CDR3 region has the DNA TGTGCCAGCAGCCCCTACGGGAGGGGGATGACAGATACGCAGTATTTT. This codes for CASSPYGRGMTDTQYF.

The rearrangement uses TRBV2 and TRBJ1-2, with 7 nucleotides matching TRBD1. V shed 6 bases and J 9 bases; nucleotides not matched to a gene: 16. The germline CDR1 and CDR2 sequences are SNHLY and FYNNEI. The CDR3 consists of 15 residues. The CDR3 reads CASRPQTGVGVSYTF. CDR3 sequence (DNA): TGTGCCAGCAGGCCCCAAACAGGGGTCGGGGTGAGCTACACCTTC.

This chain links TRBV19 with TRBJ1-3; 12 nucleotides line up with TRBD1. Trimming took 11 bases from V and 8 from J; bases not matched to a gene: 13. Looked up from germline, CDR1 is LNHDA and CDR2 is SQIVND (reference sequence). This CDR3 is built from 15 residues. CDR3 in DNA: TGTGCCTCCAGTTCGGGACAGGGGGCCCGAGACACCATATATTTT. It encodes CASSSGQGARDTIYF.

V is TRBV6-5 and J is TRBJ1-6; TRBD1 matches at 8 bases. J lost 6 bases, V lost 4 bases, and 8 bases had no gene match. Germline CDR1 is MNHEY and CDR2 is SVGAGI. The CDR3 runs to 16 residues. As DNA, the CDR3 is TGTGCCAGCAGTTCGCCCCAGGGGGCTGGTAATTCACCCCTCCACTTT. Translated: CASSSPQGAGNSPLHF.

The chain uses TRBV6-5 and TRBJ1-2; D gene unclear. The CDR3 consists of 15 residues. V dropped 6 bases and J dropped 0 bases, with 14 bases sitting between them. Germline CDR1 is MNHEY and CDR2 is SVGAGI. The CDR3 reads CASSERAPANYGYTF. CDR3 nucleotides: TGTGCCAGCAGCGAGAGGGCCCCTGCTAACTATGGCTACACCTTC.